The 8 T cell receptor beta chains given below trace back to one sample, sequenced in a study of cytomegalovirus exposure and HLA in healthy donors. The PCR employed 60 Vbeta primers together with 13 Jbeta primers. Using immunoSEQ multiplex PCR, the repertoire was profiled, and TCRdb retains in-frame clones only, with some absent. The data hold around 150,000 clones, with 65% to 85% observed a single time. The source material was PBMCs. These receptors were obtained from a male donor in good health and CMV-seropositive.

This clone was picked up one time. CDR3 nucleotides: TGTGCCAGCACCGACAGGGCTAATTCACCCCTCCACTTT. This translates into CASTDRANSPLHF. The rearrangement joins TRBV27 to TRBJ1-6; 7 bases agree with TRBD1. The CDR3 runs 13 residues. The V gene end was trimmed by 7 bases and the J gene end by 6 bases; junction bases not matched to a gene: 3. Germline CDR1 MNHEY, CDR2 SMNVEV (reference sequence).

The chain has TRBV5-1 and TRBJ2-7; 13 nucleotides agree with TRBD2. Germline-derived CDR1 and CDR2 are SGHRS and YFSETQ. With 2 bases clipped from V and 0 bases from J, the junction kept 5 bases outside the gene matches. The CDR3 runs to 17 residues. The CDR3 is CASSFGTSGAYSYEQYF. For the CDR3, the DNA is TGCGCCAGCAGCTTCGGGACTAGCGGGGCCTACTCCTACGAGCAGTACTTC.

The chain links TRBV5-1 to TRBJ1-5; 8 bases match TRBD1. With V trimmed by 2 bases and J by 7 bases, 5 bases remained unmatched. This CDR3 contains 14 residues. Germline V gives CDR1 SGHRS, CDR2 YFSETQ. CDR3 amino acids: CASSFGQGGQPQHF. CDR3 coding DNA: TGCGCCAGCAGCTTCGGACAGGGTGGGCAGCCCCAGCATTTT. The full variable domain, completed using reference TRBV5-1 and TRBJ1-5, is KAGVTQTPRYLIKTRGQQVTLSCSPISGHRSVSWYQQTPGQGLQFLFEYFSETQRNKGNFPGRFSGRQFSNSRSEMNVSTLELGDSALYLCASSFGQGGQPQHFGDGTRLSIL.

The chain has TRBV5-8 and TRBJ2-1; D possibly corresponds to TRBD2 (6 bases). Germline V gene lookup returns CDR1 SGHTS and CDR2 YDEGEE. The CDR3 totals 15 residues. V lost 0 bases and J 7 bases, leaving 14 bases between the germline ends. The CDR3 coding sequence is TGTGCCAGCAGCTTGGGGTCGGCTAGCGAGAATGAGCAGTTCTTC. Amino acid sequence: CASSLGSASENEQFF.

As for this clone: The sample contains more than one DNA sequence encoding this CDR3. J is TRBJ2-7 and V is TRBV30; TRBD2 might be the D (6 bases). This CDR3 region has 11 residues. Germline V gene data show CDR1 as GTSNPN and CDR2 as SVGIG (reference sequence). Trimming cost V 3 bases and J 3 bases, with 6 bases left between them. This chain's CDR3 is CAWSGSYEQYF. For the CDR3, the DNA is TGTGCCTGGAGCGGGAGCTACGAGCAGTACTTC.

The gene calls are TRBV7-2 and TRBJ2-7, with 7 bases that match TRBD2. Germline CDR1 reads SGHTA; CDR2 reads FQGNSA. V was clipped by 1 base and J by 0 bases; unmatched bases: 3. The CDR3 extends over 15 amino acids. In nucleotides, the CDR3 is TGTGCCAGCAGCTTAGAGCGGGGTCGCTCCTACGAGCAGTACTTC. Translation: CASSLERGRSYEQYF. The entire variable domain, with the rest obtained from reference TRBV7-2 and TRBJ2-7, is as follows: GAGVSQSPSNKVTEKGKDVELRCDPISGHTALYWYRQSLGQGLEFLIYFQGNSAPDKSGLPSDRFSAERTGGSVSTLTIQRTQQEDSAVYLCASSLERGRSYEQYFGPGTRLTVT.

The chain links TRBV7-2 to TRBJ1-3, with TRBD1 identical over 9 bases. Trimming cost V 5 bases and J 2 bases; bases outside gene matches: 4. Germline CDR1 SGHTA, CDR2 FQGNSA. The CDR3 totals 15 residues. The CDR3 region is CASSRDRATGNTIYF. Here the CDR3 DNA reads TGTGCCAGCAGCCGGGACAGGGCGACTGGAAACACCATATATTTT.

On this clone: One end of the junction fails to match germline, which may point to a read error. The chain joins TRBV7-7 to TRBJ2-3, with D possibly being TRBD2 (6 bases). The CDR3 runs 14 residues. CDR1 and CDR2 from the germline V gene are SSHAT and FNYEAQ (reference sequence). In DNA, the CDR3 is TGTGCTAGCAGCTTAGGTAGTAGCGGCGATACGCAGTATTTT. Its translation is CASSLGSSGDTQYF.